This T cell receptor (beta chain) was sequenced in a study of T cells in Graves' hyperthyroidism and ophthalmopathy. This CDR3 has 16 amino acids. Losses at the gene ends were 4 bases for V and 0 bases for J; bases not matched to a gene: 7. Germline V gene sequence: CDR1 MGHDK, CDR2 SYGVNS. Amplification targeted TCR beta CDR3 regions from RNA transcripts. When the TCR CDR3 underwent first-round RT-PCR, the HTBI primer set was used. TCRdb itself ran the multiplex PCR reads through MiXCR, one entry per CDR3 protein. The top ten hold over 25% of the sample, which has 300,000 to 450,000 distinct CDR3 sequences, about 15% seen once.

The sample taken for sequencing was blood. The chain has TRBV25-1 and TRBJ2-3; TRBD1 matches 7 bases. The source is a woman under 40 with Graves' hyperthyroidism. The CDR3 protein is CASSGPTGSSTDTQYF. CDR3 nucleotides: TGTGCCAGCAGTGGACCGACAGGGAGTAGCACAGATACGCAGTATTTT.